These 18 T cell receptor beta chains share one sample of origin, sequenced in a study of blood T cell repertoires in COVID-19. Clones were read by immunoSEQ multiplex PCR, and TCRdb kept only the in-frame ones, dropping some. The sample includes over 300,000 clones, more than 70% of them seen just once. Sample: peripheral blood. All receptors derive from a woman between 50 and 59 years old with acute or convalescent COVID-19.

The chain couples TRBV19 to TRBJ1-1, with TRBD1 identical over 8 bases. The germline V gene encodes CDR1 LNHDA and CDR2 SQIVND (reference sequence). After removal of 5 bases from V and 4 bases from J, the junction contained 12 bases not matched to a gene. This CDR3 comprises 16 residues. CDR3 sequence (DNA): TGTGCCAGTAGTGCCAATCCCAGGGGGCGAGGCACTGAAGCTTTCTTT. Translated: CASSANPRGRGTEAFF.

The chain carries TRBV27 and TRBJ2-7, with D perhaps TRBD2 (5 bases). Looked up from germline, CDR1 is MNHEY and CDR2 is SMNVEV (reference sequence). Trimming removed 4 bases at V and 5 bases at J, with 12 bases between. The CDR3 sequence is 13 residues long. The CDR3 is CASSSLPGDEQYV. The CDR3 DNA is TGTGCCAGCAGTTCCCTTCCCGGGGACGAGCAGTACGTC.

This rearrangement joins TRBV7-2 to TRBJ2-1; D gene uncertain. V dropped 5 bases and J dropped 0 bases, with 8 bases sitting between them. The V gene's germline CDR1 is SGHTA and CDR2 FQGNSA. This CDR3 spans 14 amino acids. The CDR3 spells CASSPPGSYNEQFF. The CDR3, as DNA: TGTGCCAGCAGCCCCCCGGGCTCCTACAATGAGCAGTTCTTC.

The DNA of the CDR3 is TGTGCCAGCAGCTTAGGGCTAGCGGCAGGAGAGACCCAGTACTTC. It translates to CASSLGLAAGETQYF. The chain is built from TRBV7-9 and TRBJ2-5; 7 bases fit TRBD2. The CDR3 length is 15 residues. Germline V lookup: CDR1 SEHNR, CDR2 FQNEAQ (reference sequence). Losses at the gene ends were 1 base for V and 4 bases for J; bases not matched to a gene: 6.

This clone occurred once. This chain uses TRBV7-9 with TRBJ2-4; perhaps TRBD1 as D (6 bases). Germline V gene data show CDR1 as SEHNR and CDR2 as FQNEAQ (reference sequence). The CDR3 runs to 15 residues. V dropped 4 bases and J dropped 7 bases, with 17 bases sitting between them. CDR3 sequence (DNA): TGTGCCAGCAGCTGGGGGCAGGATGGCGTTAACATTCAGTACTTC. This encodes CASSWGQDGVNIQYF.

The gene calls are TRBV12-3 or TRBV12-4 and TRBJ2-3, with D possibly matching TRBD1 (5 bases). This CDR3 is built from 13 residues. Trimming stripped 6 bases from V and 2 bases from J, with 9 bases between. The CDR3 loop reads CASRRQSTDTQYF. The CDR3 nucleotides read TGTGCCAGCAGAAGACAGTCCACAGATACGCAGTATTTT.

This clone was found once. The chain couples TRBV25-1 to TRBJ1-1; D is possibly TRBD1 (5 bases). This CDR3 is 15 amino acids long. The V gene lost 2 bases and the J gene lost 2 bases, with 12 bases spanning the gap. The germline V gene encodes CDR1 MGHDK and CDR2 SYGVNS. The CDR3 loop is CASSEQPDSNTEAFF. CDR3 DNA sequence: TGTGCCAGCAGTGAACAACCAGACAGTAACACTGAAGCTTTCTTT.

The chain employs TRBV2 and TRBJ1-1; TRBD1 aligns across 7 bases. The junction had 6 bases not matched to a gene; V was cut back by 7 bases and J by 4 bases. CDR1 and CDR2 (germline): SNHLY, FYNNEI. This CDR3 region has 13 residues. CDR3 nucleotides: TGTGCCAGCACCCAGGGGGTTATCACTGAAGCTTTCTTT. Protein sequence: CASTQGVITEAFF.

The V call is TRBV5-1, the J call TRBJ2-7, with 7 bases matching TRBD2. The CDR3 is 15 amino acids. J was trimmed by 0 bases and V by 6 bases; bases with no gene match: 9. From germline, CDR1 is SGHRS and CDR2 YFSETQ. CDR3 bases: TGCGCCAGCACCCCGGGGGGAGCCAGCTCCTACGAGCAGTACTTC. It is translated as CASTPGGASSYEQYF.

The CDR3 region is CASRTDRGNEKLFF. CDR3 coding DNA: TGTGCCAGCAGGACCGACAGGGGGAATGAAAAACTGTTTTTT. The rearrangement uses TRBV27 and TRBJ1-4; the match to TRBD1 covers 9 bases. The CDR3 contains 14 residues. Germline CDR1 is MNHEY and CDR2 is SMNVEV (reference sequence). Germline trimming cut 6 bases from V and 5 bases from J; bases unmatched to any gene: 4. Full variable domain (missing parts from reference TRBV27 and TRBJ1-4): EAQVTQNPRYLITVTGKKLTVTCSQNMNHEYMSWYRQDPGLGLRQIYYSMNVEVTDKGDVPEGYKVSRKEKRNFPLILESPSPNQTSLYFCASRTDRGNEKLFFGSGTQLSVL.

The chain uses TRBV29-1 and TRBJ2-3; D gene ambiguous. Germline assignment: CDR1 SQVTM and CDR2 ANQGSEA. Trimming took off 6 bases at V and 1 base at J, with 8 bases between the two ends. The CDR3 runs to 12 residues. The CDR3 DNA sequence: TGCAGCGTCGAGGTCCGCACAGATACGCAGTATTTT. It is translated as CSVEVRTDTQYF.

On this clone itself: The sample holds other DNA sequences that translate to the same CDR3. The chain couples TRBV2 to TRBJ1-2; D gene uncertain. Germline lookup yields CDR1 SNHLY and CDR2 FYNNEI. V was pared by 6 bases and J by 1 base, with 6 bases between. There are 12 residues in the CDR3. The CDR3 nucleotides are TGTGCCAGCAGCTCAGTTAACTATGGCTACACCTTC. As protein: CASSSVNYGYTF.

This clone came up many times. The chain combines TRBV7-8 with TRBJ2-7, with 7 bases fitting TRBD1. In germline, CDR1 is SGHVS, CDR2 FQNEAQ. The CDR3 is 13 amino acids. Germline trimming cut 5 bases from V and 6 bases from J; bases unmatched to any gene: 7. The CDR3 spells CASSEGQDGEQYV. CDR3 sequence (DNA): TGTGCCAGCAGCGAAGGACAGGATGGCGAGCAGTACGTC.

The chain joins TRBV9 to TRBJ2-7; D gene unclear. The CDR3 extends over 14 amino acids. Trimming took off 4 bases at V and 0 bases at J, with 11 bases between the two ends. CDR1 SGDLS and CDR2 YYNGEE come from the germline V gene. The CDR3 DNA reads TGTGCCAGCAGCCCAGGAACCCACTCCTACGAGCAGTACTTC. It encodes CASSPGTHSYEQYF.

The chain joins TRBV15 to TRBJ1-6, with D tentatively TRBD1 (6 bases). With 0 bases removed from V and 9 bases from J, the gap between germline ends came to 9 bases. In germline, CDR1 is LNHNV, CDR2 YYDKDF (reference sequence). The CDR3 sequence is 14 residues long. The CDR3 DNA sequence: TGTGCCACCAGCAGAGATACAGGGCTTTCACCCCTCCACTTT. It is translated as CATSRDTGLSPLHF.

The chain joins TRBV7-2 to TRBJ2-3; D is unresolved. The V gene lost 3 bases and the J gene lost 0 bases, with 7 bases spanning the gap. From germline, CDR1 is SGHTA and CDR2 FQGNSA. This CDR3 has 14 residues. The DNA for the CDR3 is TGTGCCAGCAGCTTCGGAGCTAGCACAGATACGCAGTATTTT. Translation gives CASSFGASTDTQYF.

A few counts support this clone. V gene TRBV20-1 combines with J gene TRBJ2-1; 16 bases line up with TRBD2. This CDR3 is 14 amino acids long. Looked up from germline, CDR1 is DFQATT and CDR2 is SNEGSKA (reference sequence). The J segment lost 15 bases and the V segment lost 3 bases, leaving 8 bases of the junction unmatched. The CDR3, as DNA: TGCAGTGCTAGTGTTACCGGGACTAGCGGGAGGGCGTTCTTC. Protein product: CSASVTGTSGRAFF.

The chain has TRBV12-5 and TRBJ2-3, with 7 bases that match TRBD2. Germline V CDR1 and CDR2: LGHNT, FRNRAP. Germline trimming cut 1 base from V and 2 bases from J; bases unmatched to any gene: 6. This CDR3 spans 16 amino acids. The CDR3 is CASGLGASGYTDTQYF. CDR3 sequence (DNA): TGTGCTAGTGGTTTGGGGGCTAGCGGATACACAGATACGCAGTATTTT. Combining the CDR3 with reference TRBV12-5 and TRBJ2-3 gives the whole variable domain DARVTQTPRHKVTEMGQEVTMRCQPILGHNTVFWYRQTMMQGLELLAYFRNRAPLDDSGMPKDRFSAEMPDATLATLKIQPSEPRDSAVYFCASGLGASGYTDTQYFGPGTRLTVL.